These 15 T cell receptor beta chains share one sample of origin, sequenced in a study of vaccination and CD4 T cells after COVID-19. Sequencing of cultured CD4+ T cell DNA used the Oncomine TCR Beta short-read assay. TCRdb reanalysed the PCR reads using MiXCR and keeps one entry per CDR3 protein. This table holds 9,000 to 15,000 distinct CDR3 sequences, under 35% found once. As for treatment: approximately 10-day PBMC culture with coronavirus spike peptide pools or control peptides (ViraFEST assay). What these receptors recognize is not known. This specimen consisted of CD4+ T cells from blood, cultured in vitro, obtained before SARS-CoV-2 vaccination. These receptor sequences come from a human donor who received a COVID-19 vaccine.

V gene TRBV28 combines with J gene TRBJ1-5; 7 nucleotides align to TRBD1. Germline CDR1 reads MDHEN; CDR2 reads SYDVKM. V lost 5 bases to trimming and J lost 1 base; unmatched junction nucleotides: 5. The CDR3 spans 15 residues. CDR3 residues: CASSQGGLSNQPQHF. CDR3 nucleotide sequence: TGTGCCAGCAGTCAGGGGGGGTTAAGCAATCAGCCCCAGCATTTT.

The V and J genes are TRBV2 and TRBJ1-4; D uncertain. V was cut by 2 bases and J by 4 bases, with 8 bases left in between. Germline V gives CDR1 SNHLY, CDR2 FYNNEI. The CDR3 totals 14 residues. CDR3 coding DNA: TGTGCCAGCAGTGAAACGGATTATAATGAAAAACTGTTTTTT. It yields the protein CASSETDYNEKLFF.

V gene TRBV25-1 combines with J gene TRBJ2-7, with TRBD1 identical over 9 bases. Germline V CDR1 and CDR2: MGHDK, SYGVNS. V trimming: 4 bases; J trimming: 6 bases; junction bases outside the gene matches: 10. This CDR3 spans 15 amino acids. CDR3 loop: CASSVTEDRGSEQYF. Here the CDR3 DNA reads TGTGCCAGCAGTGTAACGGAGGACAGGGGAAGCGAGCAGTACTTC.

By its share, this clonotype is medium-sized. The gene calls are TRBV27 and TRBJ2-2; maybe TRBD1 (6 bases). Germline V gives CDR1 MNHEY, CDR2 SMNVEV (reference sequence). This CDR3 is built from 18 residues. V was shortened by 7 bases and J by 1 base, with 22 bases between the two germline ends. The CDR3 here is CASTGRSGQTMNTGELFF. The CDR3 DNA follows: TGTGCCAGCACCGGTCGTTCAGGACAGACTATGAACACCGGGGAGCTGTTTTTT.

There are a few counts of this clonotype. The V call is TRBV20-1, the J call TRBJ2-5, with unresolved D. This CDR3 contains 14 residues. Germline V gene lookup returns CDR1 DFQATT and CDR2 SNEGSKA (reference sequence). V lost 0 bases to trimming and J lost 1 base, with 9 bases between them. The CDR3 DNA reads as TGCAGTGCTAGAGATCTGAGGAGCCAAGAGACCCAGTACTTC. This sequence encodes CSARDLRSQETQYF.

Only a few counts were recorded for this clonotype. The chain uses TRBV19 and TRBJ1-1, with D uncertain. V shed 0 bases and J shed 1 base, with 6 bases lying between them. The CDR3 loop spans 14 amino acids. Germline lookup yields CDR1 LNHDA and CDR2 SQIVND (reference sequence). In DNA form, the CDR3 reads TGTGCCAGTAGTATAGAAGGGAGGAACACTGAAGCTTTCTTT. Amino acids: CASSIEGRNTEAFF.

The chain combines TRBV2 with TRBJ1-6; tentative D call: TRBD1 (6 bases). This CDR3 comprises 15 residues. Germline V gene sequence: CDR1 SNHLY, CDR2 FYNNEI. V shed 5 bases and J shed 3 bases, with 11 bases lying between them. CDR3 DNA sequence: TGTGCCAGCAGTCCGGACAGTTTCTATAATTCACCCCTCCACTTT. Residues: CASSPDSFYNSPLHF.

This clonotype appeared a single time. This chain uses TRBV3-1 with TRBJ2-3, with 9 bases aligning to TRBD2. Germline-derived CDR1 and CDR2 are LGHDT and YNNKEL (reference sequence). The CDR3 totals 16 residues. After removal of 1 base from V and 1 base from J, the junction contained 3 bases not matched to a gene. CDR3 sequence: CASSQGGGGGTDTQYF. The CDR3 bases are TGTGCCAGCAGCCAAGGCGGCGGGGGGGGCACAGATACGCAGTATTTT.

This clonotype was seen only a few times. CDR3 nucleotide sequence: TGTGCCAGCACCGTCCTAGATACGCAGTATTTT. Amino acids: CASTVLDTQYF. The chain joins TRBV6-1 to TRBJ2-3; D is unresolved. Germline CDR1 reads MNHNS; CDR2 reads SASEGT. The germline V and J ends were trimmed by 7 bases and 5 bases, with 7 bases remaining between them. This CDR3 is built from 11 residues.

The V and J genes are TRBV2 and TRBJ1-3; 10 bases map to TRBD1. V lost 6 bases and J lost 2; bases outside the gene matches: 4. CDR3 length: 15 amino acids. Germline V gives CDR1 SNHLY, CDR2 FYNNEI. In nucleotides, the CDR3 is TGTGCCAGCAGCCGGGACAGGGGCCCTGGAAACACCATATATTTT. Translated: CASSRDRGPGNTIYF. The entire variable domain, with the rest obtained from reference TRBV2 and TRBJ1-3, is as follows: EPEVTQTPSHQVTQMGQEVILRCVPISNHLYFYWYRQILGQKVEFLVSFYNNEISEKSEIFDDQFSVERPDGSNFTLKIRSTKLEDSAMYFCASSRDRGPGNTIYFGEGSWLTVV.

In its sample, this clonotype was seen a few times. J is TRBJ2-3 and V is TRBV11-3; 14 nucleotides agree with TRBD2. The CDR3 sequence is 17 residues long. J gave up 3 bases and V 5 bases, and 7 bases lay outside the gene matches. Germline lookup yields CDR1 SGHNT and CDR2 YENEEA. CDR3 residues: CASSPRTSGGRTDTQYF. As DNA, the CDR3 is TGTGCCAGCAGCCCCAGGACTAGCGGGGGGCGTACAGATACGCAGTATTTT.

Here the CDR3 DNA reads TGCGCCAGCAGTGAGTCGCGGGACAGGTCCTACGAGCAGTACTTC. Protein product: CASSESRDRSYEQYF. The chain joins TRBV10-2 to TRBJ2-7; 8 bases agree with TRBD1. CDR1 is WSHSY and CDR2 is SAAADI in the germline V gene. V shed 0 bases and J 1 base; nucleotides not matched to a gene: 2. This CDR3 has 15 residues.

This clonotype was counted a few times. This chain links TRBV15 with TRBJ1-2; D ambiguous. Germline CDR1 and CDR2: LNHNV and YYDKDF (reference sequence). The CDR3 length is 15 residues. The V end lost 0 bases, the J end lost 1 base, and 9 bases lay between the germline ends. CDR3 nucleotide sequence: TGTGCCACCAGCAGAGATCGGGGAATTAACTATGGCTACACCTTC. Translated: CATSRDRGINYGYTF.

V is TRBV9 and J is TRBJ2-7; 7 nucleotides agree with TRBD1. V lost 0 bases, J lost 3 bases, and 6 bases stayed unmatched. Germline-derived CDR1 and CDR2 are SGDLS and YYNGEE. The CDR3 length is 15 residues. The CDR3 bases are TGTGCCAGCAGCGTAGGACAGGGTGATAGCTACGAGCAGTACTTC. This codes for CASSVGQGDSYEQYF.

The chain joins TRBV6-1 to TRBJ1-2; no firm D call. V was pared by 5 bases and J by 6 bases, with 16 bases between. From germline, CDR1 is MNHNS and CDR2 SASEGT. The CDR3 runs to 14 residues. The chain's CDR3 is CASSKEFTENGYTF. CDR3 DNA sequence: TGTGCCAGCAGTAAGGAGTTCACAGAGAATGGCTACACCTTC.